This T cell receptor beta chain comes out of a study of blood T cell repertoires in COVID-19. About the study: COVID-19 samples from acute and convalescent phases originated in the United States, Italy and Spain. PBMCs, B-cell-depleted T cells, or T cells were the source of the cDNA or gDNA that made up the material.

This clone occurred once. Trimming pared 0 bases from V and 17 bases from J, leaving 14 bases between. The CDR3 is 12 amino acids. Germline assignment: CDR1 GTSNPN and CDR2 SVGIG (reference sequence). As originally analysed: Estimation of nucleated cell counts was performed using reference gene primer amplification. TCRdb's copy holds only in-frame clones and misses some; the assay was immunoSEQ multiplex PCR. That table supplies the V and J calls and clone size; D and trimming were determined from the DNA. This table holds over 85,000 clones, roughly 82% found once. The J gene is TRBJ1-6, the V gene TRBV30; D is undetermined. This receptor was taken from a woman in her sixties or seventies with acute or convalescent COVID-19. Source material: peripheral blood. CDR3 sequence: CAWSVSGRSVHF. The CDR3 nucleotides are TGTGCCTGGAGTGTAAGTGGCAGGTCCGTCCACTTT.